This T cell receptor (beta chain) was obtained from a study of cytomegalovirus exposure and HLA in healthy donors. Study-level points and caveats: There were 150 to 200 TCR beta chains listed as cytomegalovirus-associated.

There are 15 residues in the CDR3. The V and J ends lost 10 bases and 0 bases respectively, with 16 bases between them. Germline values: CDR1 MNHEY, CDR2 SVGAGI. The PCR was carried out with 60 Vbeta primers and 13 Jbeta primers. This table comes from immunoSEQ multiplex PCR, and its TCRdb copy is limited to in-frame clones, with some not included. The table includes about 100,000 clones, around 85% detected once. Regarding this clone: The antigen is unknown.

This clonotype originated in a man aged 25-45 years in good health and CMV-seronegative. The sequenced sample was PBMCs. This sequence joins TRBV6-5 and TRBJ1-3, with D unclear. The CDR3 is CATRRATASGNTIYF. CDR3 sequence (DNA): TGTGCCACCCGGAGGGCGACGGCCTCTGGAAACACCATATATTTT.